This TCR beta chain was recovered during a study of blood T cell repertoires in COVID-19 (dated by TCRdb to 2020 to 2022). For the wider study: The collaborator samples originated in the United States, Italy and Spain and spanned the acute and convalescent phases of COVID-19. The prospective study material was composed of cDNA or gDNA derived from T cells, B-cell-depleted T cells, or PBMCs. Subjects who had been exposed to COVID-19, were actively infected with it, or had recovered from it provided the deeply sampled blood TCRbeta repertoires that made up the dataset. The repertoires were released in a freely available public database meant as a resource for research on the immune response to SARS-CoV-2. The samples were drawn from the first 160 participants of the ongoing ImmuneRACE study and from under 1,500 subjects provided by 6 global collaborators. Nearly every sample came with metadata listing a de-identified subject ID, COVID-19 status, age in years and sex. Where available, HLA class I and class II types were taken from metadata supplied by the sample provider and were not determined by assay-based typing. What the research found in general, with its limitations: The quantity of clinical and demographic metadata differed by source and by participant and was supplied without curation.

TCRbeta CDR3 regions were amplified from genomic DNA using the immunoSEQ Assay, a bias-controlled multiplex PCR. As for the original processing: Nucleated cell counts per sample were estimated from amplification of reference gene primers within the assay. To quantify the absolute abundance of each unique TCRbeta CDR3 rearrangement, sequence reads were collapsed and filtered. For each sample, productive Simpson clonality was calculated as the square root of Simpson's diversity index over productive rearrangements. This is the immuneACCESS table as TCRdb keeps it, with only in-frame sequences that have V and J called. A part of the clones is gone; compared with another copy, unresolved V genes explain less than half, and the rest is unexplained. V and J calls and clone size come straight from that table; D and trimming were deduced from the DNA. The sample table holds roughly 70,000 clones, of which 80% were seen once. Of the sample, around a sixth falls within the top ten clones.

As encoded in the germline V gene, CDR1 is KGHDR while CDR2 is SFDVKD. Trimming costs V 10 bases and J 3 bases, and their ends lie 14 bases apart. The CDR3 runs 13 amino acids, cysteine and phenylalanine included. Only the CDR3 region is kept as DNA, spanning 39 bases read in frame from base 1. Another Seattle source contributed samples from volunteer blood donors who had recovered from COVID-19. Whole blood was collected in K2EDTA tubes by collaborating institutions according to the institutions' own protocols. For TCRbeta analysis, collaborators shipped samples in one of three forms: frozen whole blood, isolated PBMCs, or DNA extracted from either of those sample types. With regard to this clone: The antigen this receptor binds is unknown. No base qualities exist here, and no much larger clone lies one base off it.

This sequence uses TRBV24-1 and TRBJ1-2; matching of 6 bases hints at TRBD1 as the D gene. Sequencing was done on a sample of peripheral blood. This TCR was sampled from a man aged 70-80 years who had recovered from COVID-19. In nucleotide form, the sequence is TGTGCCACAATGTACGGGACACACTATGGCTACACCTTC. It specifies CATMYGTHYGYTF.